Each of the 10 T cell receptor beta chains below was sequenced from the same sample in a study of blood T cell repertoires in COVID-19. Produced via immunoSEQ multiplex PCR; TCRdb's table is partial and in-frame only. This table has around 100,000 clones, more than 80% appearing once. The sample comprised peripheral blood. These receptors were obtained from a woman over 75 with acute or convalescent COVID-19.

V usage is TRBV6-5 and J usage is TRBJ1-3; D is unclear. With 6 bases removed from V and 2 bases from J, the gap between germline ends came to 8 bases. The germline V gene has CDR1 MNHEY and CDR2 SVGAGI. The CDR3 is made up of 13 amino acids. This CDR3 is CASRPYPGNTIYF. CDR3 DNA sequence: TGTGCCAGCAGACCCTACCCTGGAAACACCATATATTTT.

The rearrangement uses TRBV10-3 and TRBJ1-2, with TRBD1 matching over 10 bases. The V gene end was trimmed by 6 bases and the J gene end by 5 bases; junction bases not matched to a gene: 3. This CDR3 spans 13 amino acids. Germline V gene sequence: CDR1 ENHRY, CDR2 SYGVKD. The CDR3 nucleotides are TGTGCCATCAGGATGGGACAGGGGTATGGCTACACCTTC. Amino acids: CAIRMGQGYGYTF.

The gene calls are TRBV9 and TRBJ2-5; 8 nucleotides line up with TRBD2. In germline, CDR1 is SGDLS, CDR2 YYNGEE. J lost 5 bases, V lost 3 bases, and 6 bases had no gene match. There are 14 residues in the CDR3. The CDR3 loop is CASSDGLAHETQYF. For the CDR3, the DNA is TGTGCCAGCAGCGATGGACTAGCTCACGAGACCCAGTACTTC.

The CDR3 reads CAIRGGSTYEQYF. Here the CDR3 DNA reads TGTGCCATCAGGGGGGGTTCTACCTACGAGCAGTACTTC. The chain uses TRBV10-3 and TRBJ2-7; TRBD2 might be the D (6 bases). The length of the CDR3 is 13 residues. Trimming took 6 bases from V and 2 from J, leaving 11 bases between them. Germline V gene data show CDR1 as ENHRY and CDR2 as SYGVKD.

This clone was seen just once. V is TRBV28 and J is TRBJ2-7; TRBD2 might be the D (5 bases). Germline CDR1 reads MDHEN; CDR2 reads SYDVKM. The CDR3 has 13 residues. The V and J ends lost 5 bases and 0 bases respectively, with 8 bases between them. The CDR3 reads CASSVTSSYEQYF. The CDR3 DNA follows: TGTGCCAGCAGTGTAACTAGCTCCTACGAGCAGTACTTC.

This clone appeared a single time. The rearrangement uses TRBV2 and TRBJ2-5; 10 positions match TRBD2. The CDR3 has 15 residues. Germline lookup yields CDR1 SNHLY and CDR2 FYNNEI. The junction had 8 bases not matched to a gene; V was cut back by 6 bases and J by 4 bases. CDR3 in amino acids: CASRAKRGGPETQYF. CDR3 in DNA: TGTGCCAGCAGAGCTAAGCGGGGGGGCCCAGAGACCCAGTACTTC.

V usage is TRBV28 and J usage is TRBJ1-5; 7 bases map to TRBD1. J lost 3 bases, V lost 6 bases, and 5 bases had no gene match. This CDR3 has 14 residues. Germline V gene sequence: CDR1 MDHEN, CDR2 SYDVKM. This CDR3 is CASRRTGVNQPQHF. The CDR3 region has the DNA TGTGCCAGCAGGCGGACAGGCGTCAATCAGCCCCAGCATTTT.

This chain uses TRBV7-8 with TRBJ1-1, with D possibly matching TRBD1 (5 bases). CDR1 and CDR2 (germline): SGHVS, FQNEAQ. The CDR3 sequence is 17 residues long. Between the trimmed V and J ends, which lost 2 bases and 0 bases, there was a span of 16 bases. The CDR3: CASSLRQTANMNTEAFF. CDR3 coding DNA: TGTGCCAGCAGCTTACGTCAGACAGCAAATATGAACACTGAAGCTTTCTTT.

V and J are TRBV7-8 and TRBJ2-1; 9 nucleotides agree with TRBD2. CDR3 length: 16 residues. Germline trimming cut 0 bases from V and 2 bases from J; bases unmatched to any gene: 2. The germline gives CDR1 SGHVS, CDR2 FQNEAQ. The CDR3 reads CASSLAVAGAYNEQFF. Written as DNA, the CDR3 is TGTGCCAGCAGCTTAGCGGTAGCGGGGGCCTACAATGAGCAGTTCTTC. Supplemented by reference TRBV7-8 and TRBJ2-1, the full variable domain reads GAGVSQSPRYKVAKRGQDVALRCDPISGHVSLFWYQQALGQGPEFLTYFQNEAQLDKSGLPSDRFFAERPEGSVSTLKIQRTQQEDSAVYLCASSLAVAGAYNEQFFGPGTRLTVL.

With respect to this clone: Because the CDR3's place on the DNA is in doubt, the DNA is left out and the CDR3 is given as listed by TCRdb. The chain has TRBV28 and TRBJ1-5; the table's D gene call, TRBD1, was not cross checked with the DNA. From its first to its last residue, the CDR3 has 18 amino acids. Germline CDR1 reads MDHEN; CDR2 reads SYDVKM. The CDR3 loop is CASSFGPGGGIRNQPQHF.